The 6 T cell receptor beta chains reported below all come from one sample, sequenced in a study of cytomegalovirus exposure and HLA in healthy donors. Use of 60 Vbeta and 13 Jbeta primers characterized the PCR. Sequencing used immunoSEQ multiplex PCR; TCRdb keeps in-frame clones, though not all of them. The table records about 150,000 clones, more than 75% of them present only once. Sequenced material: PBMCs. These receptor sequences come from a woman between 18 and 29 years old in good health and CMV-seronegative.

The chain couples TRBV30 to TRBJ2-2, with TRBD2 matching 16 bases. The CDR3 extends over 16 amino acids. Trimming cost V 1 base and J 6 bases; bases outside gene matches: 2. Per the germline V gene, CDR1 is GTSNPN and CDR2 is SVGIG (reference sequence). The CDR3 region has the DNA TGTGCCTGGAGTGCCGGGACTAGCGGGAGGGCCGGGGAGCTGTTTTTT. Encoded protein: CAWSAGTSGRAGELFF.

This clone appeared a single time. The chain joins TRBV6-6 to TRBJ2-7, with D tentatively TRBD2 (5 bases). The CDR3 covers 13 residues. Germline lookup yields CDR1 MNHNY and CDR2 SVGAGI (reference sequence). V gave up 2 bases and J gave up 6 bases, with 11 bases separating them. CDR3 protein: CASSYRGLGEQYF. CDR3 DNA sequence: TGTGCCAGCAGTTACCGGGGTCTGGGCGAGCAGTACTTC.

J is TRBJ1-2 and V is TRBV2; no clear D gene. Germline V gene data show CDR1 as SNHLY and CDR2 as FYNNEI. CDR3 length: 13 amino acids. Trimming left V 4 bases short and J 3 bases short, with 9 bases between. In DNA, the CDR3 is TGTGCCAGCAGTGGGGTCGCGGACTATGGCTACACCTTC. Its protein product is CASSGVADYGYTF.

About this clone itself: A junction boundary mismatches the germline segment, possibly from a read error. The chain carries TRBV14 and TRBJ2-1, with D tentatively TRBD2 (6 bases). CDR3 size: 13 residues. From germline, CDR1 is SGHDN and CDR2 FVKESK. This chain's CDR3 is CASSQDRETRPVF. The CDR3 coding sequence is TGTGCCAGCAGCCAAGATAGGGAGACTAGGCCCGTCTTC.

The chain couples TRBV5-4 to TRBJ2-7, with D maybe TRBD2 (7 bases). CDR1 and CDR2 from the germline V gene are SGHNT and YYREEE (reference sequence). V was trimmed by 5 bases and J by 6 bases, leaving 24 bases between them. This CDR3 has 16 residues. The DNA of the CDR3 is TGTGCCAGCAGGACGAGGGGGGGACCCCTTACGGCCGAGCAGTACTTC. It encodes CASRTRGGPLTAEQYF.

CDR3 region: CASSHSGTGKFF. Here the CDR3 DNA reads TGTGCCAGCAGCCACTCCGGGACAGGGAAGTTCTTC. V gene TRBV7-3 combines with J gene TRBJ2-1; 9 bases are a match to TRBD1. The V segment lost 5 bases and the J segment 14 bases; nucleotides outside the gene matches: 7. Germline CDR1 SGHTA, CDR2 FQGTGA. CDR3 length: 12 residues.